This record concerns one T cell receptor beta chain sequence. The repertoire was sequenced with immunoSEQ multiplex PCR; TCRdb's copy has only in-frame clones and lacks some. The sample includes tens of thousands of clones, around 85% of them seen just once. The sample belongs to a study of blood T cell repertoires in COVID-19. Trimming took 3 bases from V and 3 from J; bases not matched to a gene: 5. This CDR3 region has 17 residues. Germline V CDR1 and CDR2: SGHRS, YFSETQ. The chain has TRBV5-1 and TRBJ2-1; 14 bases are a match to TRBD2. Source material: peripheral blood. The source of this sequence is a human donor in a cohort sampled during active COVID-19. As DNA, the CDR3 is TGCGCCAGCAGCTATATGGGACTAGCGGGAGTCTACAATGAGCAGTTCTTC. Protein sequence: CASSYMGLAGVYNEQFF.